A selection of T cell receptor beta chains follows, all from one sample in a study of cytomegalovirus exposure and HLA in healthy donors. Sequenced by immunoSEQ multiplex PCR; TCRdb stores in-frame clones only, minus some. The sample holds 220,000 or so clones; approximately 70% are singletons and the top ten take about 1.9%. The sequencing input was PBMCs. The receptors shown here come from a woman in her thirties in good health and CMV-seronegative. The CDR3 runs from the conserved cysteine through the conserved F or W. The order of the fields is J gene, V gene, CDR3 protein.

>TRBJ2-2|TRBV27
CASSDRVNTGELFF
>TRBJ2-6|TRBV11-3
CASSFFLAGGSGANVLTF
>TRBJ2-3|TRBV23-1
CASSQPQERDGGLDTQYF
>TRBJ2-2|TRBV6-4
CASSATSGRNGELFF
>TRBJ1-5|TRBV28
CASSLDRINQPQHF
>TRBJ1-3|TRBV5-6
CASSYGTAGNTIDF
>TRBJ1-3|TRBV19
CASSATISSSGNTIYF
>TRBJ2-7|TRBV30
CAWTRGPTEQYF
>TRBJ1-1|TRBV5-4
CASSSGNPEAFF
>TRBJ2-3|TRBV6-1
CASNRDRTDTQYF
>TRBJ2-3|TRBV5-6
CASSLASLDTQYF
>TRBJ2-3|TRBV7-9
CASSVPGLAGEATDTQYF
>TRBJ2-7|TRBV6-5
CASSQGYDNYEQYF
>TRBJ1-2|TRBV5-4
CASSPGQNIYGYTF
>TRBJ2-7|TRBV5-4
CASSPGVSYEQYF
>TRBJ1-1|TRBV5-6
CASSSTGGTEAFF
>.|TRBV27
CASRDTAYEQYF
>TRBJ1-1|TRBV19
CASSIMRGAEAFF
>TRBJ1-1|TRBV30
CAATRGKNTEAFF
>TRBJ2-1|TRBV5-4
CASSLASGRAHNEQFF
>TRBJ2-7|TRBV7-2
CASSFSMSEQYF
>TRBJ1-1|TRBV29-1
CSTWAHTMDTEAFF
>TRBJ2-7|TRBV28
CASTSPTSGSSYEQYF
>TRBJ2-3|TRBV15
CATSSRNPGTDTQYF
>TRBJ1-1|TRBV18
CASSPLSRQNTEAFF
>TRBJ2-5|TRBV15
CATSRGGVAGGRSETQYF